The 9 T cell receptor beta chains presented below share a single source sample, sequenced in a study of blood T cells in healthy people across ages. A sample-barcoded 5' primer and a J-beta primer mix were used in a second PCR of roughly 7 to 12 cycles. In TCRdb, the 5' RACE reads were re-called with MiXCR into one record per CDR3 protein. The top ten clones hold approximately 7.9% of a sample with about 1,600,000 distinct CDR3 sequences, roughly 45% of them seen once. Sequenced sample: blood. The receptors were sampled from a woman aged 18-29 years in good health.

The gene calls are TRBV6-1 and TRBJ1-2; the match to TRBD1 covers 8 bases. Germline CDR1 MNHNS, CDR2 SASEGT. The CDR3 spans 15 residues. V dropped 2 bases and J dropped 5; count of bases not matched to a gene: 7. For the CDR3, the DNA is TGTGCCAGCAGTGAACAGGGGGCTCGGGGATATGGCTACACCTTC. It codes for CASSEQGARGYGYTF.

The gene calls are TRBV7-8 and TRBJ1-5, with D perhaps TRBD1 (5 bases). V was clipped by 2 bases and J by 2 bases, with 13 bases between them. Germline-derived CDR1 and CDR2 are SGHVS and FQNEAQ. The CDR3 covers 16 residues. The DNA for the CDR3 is TGTGCCAGCAGCTTACGGTGGGGACTTGGCAATCAGCCCCAGCATTTT. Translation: CASSLRWGLGNQPQHF.

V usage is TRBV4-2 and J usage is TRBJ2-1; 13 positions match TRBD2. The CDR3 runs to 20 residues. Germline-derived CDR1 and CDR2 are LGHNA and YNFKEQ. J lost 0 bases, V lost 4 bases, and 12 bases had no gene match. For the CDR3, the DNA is TGTGCCAGCAGCCTATTAGGACTAGCGGGAGCGCAAAGCTCCTACAATGAGCAGTTCTTC. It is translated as CASSLLGLAGAQSSYNEQFF.

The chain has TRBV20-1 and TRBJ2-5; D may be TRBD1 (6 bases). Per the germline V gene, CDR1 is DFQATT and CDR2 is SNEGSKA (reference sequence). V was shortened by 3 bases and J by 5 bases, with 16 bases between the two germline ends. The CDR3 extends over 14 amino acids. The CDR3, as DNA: TGCAGTGCTAGCTTGACAGGCGTAGGGGAGACCCAGTACTTC. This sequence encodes CSASLTGVGETQYF.

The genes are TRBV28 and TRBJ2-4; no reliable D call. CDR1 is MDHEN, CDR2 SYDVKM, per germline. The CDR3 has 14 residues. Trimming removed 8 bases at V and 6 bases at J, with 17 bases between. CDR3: CASRNAPAGNIQYF. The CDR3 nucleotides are TGTGCCAGCCGAAATGCACCTGCCGGAAACATTCAGTACTTC.

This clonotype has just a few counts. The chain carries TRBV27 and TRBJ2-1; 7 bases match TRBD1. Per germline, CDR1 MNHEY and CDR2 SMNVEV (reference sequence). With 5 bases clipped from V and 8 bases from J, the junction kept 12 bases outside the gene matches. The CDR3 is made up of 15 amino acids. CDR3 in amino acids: CASSASDRRLDEQFF. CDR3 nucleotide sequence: TGTGCCAGCAGTGCCTCGGACAGGAGGTTGGATGAGCAGTTCTTC.

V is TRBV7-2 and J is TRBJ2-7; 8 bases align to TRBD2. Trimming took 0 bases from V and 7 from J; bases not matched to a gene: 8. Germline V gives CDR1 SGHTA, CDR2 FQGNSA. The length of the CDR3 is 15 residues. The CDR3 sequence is CASSLAASGFNEQYF. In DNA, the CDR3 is TGTGCCAGCAGCTTAGCGGCTAGCGGGTTCAATGAGCAGTACTTC.

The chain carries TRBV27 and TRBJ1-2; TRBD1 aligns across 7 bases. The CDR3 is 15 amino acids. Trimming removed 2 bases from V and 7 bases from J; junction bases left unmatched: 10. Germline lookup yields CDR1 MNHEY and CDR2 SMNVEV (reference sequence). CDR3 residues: CASSLLPRTGGGYTF. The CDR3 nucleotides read TGTGCCAGCAGTTTACTACCTAGGACAGGCGGTGGCTACACCTTC.

CDR3 region: CASSQIRTRLAGNTGELFF. The CDR3 nucleotides read TGCGCCAGCAGCCAGATCCGAACGCGACTAGCGGGGAACACCGGGGAGCTGTTTTTT. This sequence joins TRBV4-1 and TRBJ2-2; 10 bases match TRBD2. The J segment lost 1 base and the V segment lost 3 bases, leaving 11 bases of the junction unmatched. The germline V gene has CDR1 MGHRA and CDR2 YSYEKL. This CDR3 region has 19 residues.